This T cell receptor (beta chain) was sequenced in a study of T cell responses to AZD1222 COVID-19 vaccine. The protocol was immunoSEQ multiplex PCR, while the TCRdb copy is restricted to in-frame clones and leaves out a portion. The sample lists some 130,000 clones; approximately 90% were seen once. CDR3 size: 15 residues. The V gene's germline CDR1 is LGHNA and CDR2 YNFKEQ. Trimming stripped 1 base from V and 4 bases from J, with 11 bases between. The sequence came from an adult in good health. This material consisted of peripheral blood, taken on day 0 of AZD1222 vaccination. This chain joins TRBV4-2 and TRBJ1-5; no reliable D call. The CDR3 nucleotides read TGTGCCAGCAGCCAAGCACATGAGGGAAATCAGCCCCAGCATTTT. This encodes CASSQAHEGNQPQHF.